A selection of T cell receptor beta chains follows, all from one sample in a study of blood T cell repertoires in COVID-19. Assay used: immunoSEQ multiplex PCR; TCRdb lists only in-frame clones, some missing. Of 25,000 to 35,000 clones listed, around 90% are singletons. The sample was peripheral blood. These receptors were obtained from a man aged 60-69 years with active COVID-19. CDR3s include the opening cysteine and the closing phenylalanine or tryptophan. The D gene is left open where the match is weak. Some rows have no size entry. The others give once, few or many, or a class for an expanded clone.

d_gene,v_gene,j_gene,abundance,CDR3aa,CDR3nt
NA,TRBV14,TRBJ1-6,NA,CASSRQLNSPLHF,TGTGCCAGCAGCCGACAGCTTAATTCACCCCTCCACTTT
TRBD1,TRBV30,TRBJ1-4,NA,CAWSGDRGNEKLFF,TGTGCCTGGAGTGGCGACAGGGGGAACGAAAAACTGTTTTTT
NA,TRBV4-1,TRBJ2-1,NA,CASSLYHRYNEQFF,TGCGCCAGCAGCCTCTATCACAGGTACAATGAGCAGTTCTTC
TRBD1,TRBV10-3,TRBJ1-1,NA,CAISDPGQANTEAFF,TGTGCCATCAGTGATCCGGGACAGGCGAACACTGAAGCTTTCTTT
TRBD1,TRBV13,TRBJ2-3,NA,CASSYYRGEDTQYF,TGTGCCAGCAGCTACTACAGGGGTGAAGATACGCAGTATTTT
TRBD1,TRBV6-5,TRBJ1-2,NA,CASRTGSRGYGYTF,TGTGCCAGCAGGACAGGGTCGCGAGGCTATGGCTACACCTTC
NA,TRBV18,TRBJ1-6,NA,CASSLGDWTNSPLHF,TGTGCCAGCTCGCTAGGGGACTGGACCAATTCACCCCTCCACTTT
TRBD1,TRBV28,TRBJ1-5,NA,CASSLSGQGRRQPQHF,TGTGCCAGCAGTTTATCTGGACAGGGAAGGCGGCAGCCCCAGCATTTT
TRBD1,TRBV5-6,TRBJ1-2,NA,CASSLRGTANYGYTF,TGTGCCAGCAGCTTAAGGGGGACAGCTAACTATGGCTACACCTTC
NA,TRBV3-1/TRBV3-2,TRBJ1-3,NA,CASSQLSGNTIYF,TGTGCCAGCAGCCAACTCTCTGGAAACACCATATATTTT
NA,TRBV3-1/TRBV3-2,TRBJ2-5,NA,CASSLRGGETQYF,TGTGCCAGCAGCCTCCGAGGGGGAGAGACCCAGTACTTC
NA,TRBV5-1,TRBJ2-7,NA,CASSDTGTEQYF,TGCGCCAGCAGCGACACAGGGACCGAGCAGTACTTC
NA,TRBV19,TRBJ1-2,NA,CASSMGGRFGYTF,TGTGCCAGTAGTATGGGGGGACGTTTTGGCTACACCTTC
TRBD1,TRBV4-1,TRBJ2-3,NA,CASSQVEVGTGDGDTQYF,TGCGCCAGCAGCCAAGTAGAGGTTGGGACAGGGGATGGAGATACGCAGTATTTT
NA,TRBV5-1,TRBJ2-5,NA,CASSLQGQGSETQYF,TGCGCCAGCAGCTTGCAGGGGCAGGGCTCAGAGACCCAGTACTTC
TRBD1,TRBV5-4,TRBJ1-4,NA,CASSLKTGQGNEKLFF,TGTGCCAGCAGCTTGAAGACGGGACAGGGTAATGAAAAACTGTTTTTT
NA,TRBV5-8,TRBJ1-1,NA,CASSLGVLGDTEAFF,TGTGCCAGCAGCTTGGGAGTCCTAGGTGACACTGAAGCTTTCTTT
TRBD1,TRBV3-1/TRBV3-2,TRBJ2-3,NA,CASTRGQVSDTQYF,TGTGCCAGCACCAGGGGGCAGGTGTCAGATACGCAGTATTTT
TRBD1,TRBV19,TRBJ1-1,NA,CATQGGYTEAFF,TGTGCCACCCAGGGGGGCTACACTGAAGCTTTCTTT
TRBD1,TRBV28,TRBJ1-5,NA,CASSQGAIGNQPQHF,TGTGCCAGCAGCCAGGGGGCTATTGGCAATCAGCCCCAGCATTTT
TRBD1,TRBV28,TRBJ1-2,NA,CASRVGRGSYGYTF,TGTGCCAGCAGAGTGGGCAGGGGGTCCTATGGCTACACCTTC
NA,TRBV18,TRBJ1-6,NA,CASSPRRESYNSPLHF,TGTGCCAGCTCACCACGGCGGGAGTCCTATAATTCACCCCTCCACTTT
NA,TRBV5-6,TRBJ2-2,NA,CASSLGLAKGELFF,TGTGCCAGCAGCTTGGGGCTAGCCAAAGGGGAGCTGTTTTTT
NA,TRBV5-6,TRBJ1-5,once,CASSLGLNQPQHF,TGTGCCAGCAGCCTCGGGTTAAATCAGCCCCAGCATTTT
NA,TRBV2,TRBJ2-3,NA,CAIQPSTDTQYF,TGTGCCATACAGCCTAGCACAGATACGCAGTATTTT
NA,TRBV3-1/TRBV3-2,TRBJ2-4,NA,CASSLHGGAKNIQYF,TGTGCCAGCAGTTTACACGGGGGAGCCAAAAACATTCAGTACTTC
TRBD1,TRBV5-4,TRBJ1-1,NA,CASRLTGQGTEAFF,TGTGCCAGCAGGTTAACGGGACAGGGGACTGAAGCTTTCTTT
TRBD1,TRBV2,TRBJ2-2,NA,CASSRQGEWTGELFF,TGTGCCAGCAGTCGACAGGGGGAGTGGACCGGGGAGCTGTTTTTT
TRBD1,TRBV7-2,TRBJ2-5,NA,CASSLVLGAGQGEAQYF,TGTGCCAGCAGCTTAGTTCTTGGAGCGGGACAGGGCGAAGCCCAGTACTTC
NA,TRBV3-1/TRBV3-2,TRBJ2-3,NA,CASSQGFGGASTDTQYF,TGTGCCAGCAGCCAGGGATTTGGGGGGGCGAGCACAGATACGCAGTATTTT
NA,TRBV18,TRBJ2-5,NA,CASSSTGMIYQETQYF,TGTGCCAGCTCAAGCACAGGGATGATTTACCAAGAGACCCAGTACTTC
NA,TRBV30,TRBJ1-2,NA,CAWSVYRQSMSYTF,TGTGCCTGGAGTGTCTACCGACAGTCTATGAGCTACACCTTC
TRBD1,TRBV7-9,TRBJ2-1,NA,CASSLGWGQDRYEQFF,TGTGCCAGCAGCTTAGGTTGGGGACAGGATCGTTATGAGCAGTTCTTC
NA,TRBV4-1,TRBJ2-7,NA,CASSQDRFGGSYEQYF,TGCGCCAGCAGCCAAGATCGGTTCGGCGGTTCCTACGAGCAGTACTTC
TRBD1,TRBV6-5,TRBJ1-2,NA,CASSLDRVHGYTF,TGTGCCAGCAGTCTCGACAGGGTGCATGGCTACACCTTC
TRBD2,TRBV9,TRBJ2-2,NA,CASSVLGGGPSTGELFF,TGTGCCAGCAGTGTACTCGGGGGGGGCCCCTCCACCGGGGAGCTGTTTTTT
NA,TRBV6-5,TRBJ1-5,NA,CASSSGVQPQHF,TGTGCCAGCAGCTCGGGGGTTCAGCCCCAGCATTTT